The 12 T cell receptor beta chains given below trace back to one sample, sequenced in a study of blood T cell repertoires in COVID-19. Sequenced by immunoSEQ multiplex PCR; TCRdb stores in-frame clones only, minus some. The sample consists of approximately 130,000 clones, roughly four fifths of them appearing once. Source material: PBMCs or T cells enriched from blood (not recorded which). The receptors here all came from a man aged 25-45 years who had recovered from COVID-19.

The V and J genes are TRBV15 and TRBJ2-1, with 8 bases identical to TRBD2. Germline CDR1 and CDR2: LNHNV and YYDKDF (reference sequence). This CDR3 spans 15 amino acids. V lost 4 bases to trimming and J lost 6 bases; unmatched junction nucleotides: 8. The CDR3 nucleotides are TGTGCCACCAGCAAAGCCTCAGCGGGAGTCAATGAGCAGTTCTTC. Amino acid sequence: CATSKASAGVNEQFF.

The chain couples TRBV6-4 to TRBJ2-1; a weak D match, TRBD1 (6 bases). Germline V gives CDR1 MRHNA, CDR2 SNTAGT. V lost 6 bases to trimming and J lost 5 bases, with 14 bases between them. The CDR3 loop spans 14 amino acids. CDR3 residues: CASSPRGLNNEQFF. The CDR3 nucleotides are TGTGCCAGCAGCCCCAGGGGCTTAAACAATGAGCAGTTCTTC.

For the CDR3, the DNA is TGTGCCAGCAGCTTAGCTCCGGAGCAGGGCACTGAAGCTTTCTTT. This encodes CASSLAPEQGTEAFF. This chain uses TRBV7-9 with TRBJ1-1; a weak D match, TRBD1 (5 bases). V shed 0 bases and J shed 4 bases, with 12 bases lying between them. CDR1 SEHNR and CDR2 FQNEAQ come from the germline V gene (reference sequence). The length of the CDR3 is 15 residues.

This chain connects TRBV7-2 to TRBJ1-5; D unresolved. Trimming left V 1 base short and J 2 bases short, with 9 bases between. Germline values: CDR1 SGHTA, CDR2 FQGNSA. The CDR3 covers 15 residues. CDR3 in amino acids: CASSLGQTGNQPQHF. Here the CDR3 DNA reads TGTGCCAGCAGCTTAGGCCAGACTGGCAATCAGCCCCAGCATTTT.

The V and J genes are TRBV9 and TRBJ1-6; a possible D gene is TRBD1 (5 bases). Trimming stripped 0 bases from V and 9 bases from J, with 10 bases between. CDR3 length equals 14 residues. Germline CDR1 SGDLS, CDR2 YYNGEE. The CDR3: CASSVEDTVSPLHF. Written as DNA, the CDR3 is TGTGCCAGCAGCGTAGAGGACACAGTTTCACCCCTCCACTTT.

Here the CDR3 DNA reads TGTGCCAGCAGTTACTCGGGGTCAGGGGCTGGGTTCGAGCAGTACTTC. Translating gives CASSYSGSGAGFEQYF. The rearrangement links TRBV6-5 to TRBJ2-7; maybe TRBD1 (6 bases). The CDR3 runs 16 residues. Looked up from germline, CDR1 is MNHEY and CDR2 is SVGAGI. Trimming removed 0 bases from V and 6 bases from J, with 18 bases in between.

The chain employs TRBV11-1 and TRBJ2-2; 7 nucleotides match TRBD1. There are 14 residues in the CDR3. With V trimmed by 7 bases and J by 1 base, 3 bases remained unmatched. Germline V gives CDR1 SGHAT, CDR2 FQDESV (reference sequence). Here the CDR3 DNA reads TGTGCCAGCAAACAGGGGATGAACACCGGGGAGCTGTTTTTT. Translation gives CASKQGMNTGELFF.

J is TRBJ1-2 and V is TRBV7-9; possible D gene TRBD1, 5 bases. The CDR3 loop spans 16 amino acids. Germline assignment: CDR1 SEHNR and CDR2 FQNEAQ (reference sequence). Trimming pared 5 bases from V and 6 bases from J, leaving 22 bases between. The CDR3 loop reads CASSTETSARVDGYTF. CDR3 in DNA: TGTGCCAGCAGCACAGAAACGTCGGCCAGGGTAGATGGCTACACCTTC.

The chain links TRBV4-1 to TRBJ2-3, with 14 bases identical to TRBD2. Germline CDR1 reads MGHRA; CDR2 reads YSYEKL. The junction had 11 bases not matched to a gene; V was cut back by 6 bases and J by 0 bases. The CDR3 covers 19 residues. The CDR3 DNA reads TGCGCCAGCAGTACTTTCGGGACTAGCGGGAGAGGGAGCACAGATACGCAGTATTTT. It specifies CASSTFGTSGRGSTDTQYF.

This clone turned up a few times. The chain is built from TRBV2 and TRBJ1-3; D gene uncertain. This CDR3 spans 14 amino acids. Germline CDR1 is SNHLY and CDR2 is FYNNEI. V was trimmed by 3 bases and J by 0 bases, leaving 6 bases between them. CDR3 region: CASSDSLSGNTIYF. The CDR3 DNA follows: TGTGCCAGCAGTGACTCACTCTCTGGAAACACCATATATTTT. The full variable domain, with the rest looked up from reference TRBV2 and TRBJ1-3, is EPEVTQTPSHQVTQMGQEVILRCVPISNHLYFYWYRQILGQKVEFLVSFYNNEISEKSEIFDDQFSVERPDGSNFTLKIRSTKLEDSAMYFCASSDSLSGNTIYFGEGSWLTVV.

V is TRBV5-1 and J is TRBJ1-5; D ambiguous. This CDR3 has 15 amino acids. V lost 0 bases and J lost 5, with 12 bases in between. Germline loops: CDR1 SGHRS, CDR2 YFSETQ. Here the CDR3 reads CASSLDGGRDQPQHF. The CDR3 DNA sequence: TGCGCCAGCAGCTTGGATGGAGGGCGGGATCAGCCCCAGCATTTT.

The rearrangement joins TRBV5-6 to TRBJ1-1, with unresolved D. Germline CDR1 SGHDT, CDR2 YYEEEE. The CDR3 has 12 amino acids. Trimming took off 4 bases at V and 4 bases at J, with 8 bases between the two ends. DNA for the CDR3: TGTGCCAGCAGCGCAGGAAGCACTGAAGCTTTCTTT. This translates into CASSAGSTEAFF.